This TCR beta chain was captured in a study of blood T cell repertoires in COVID-19. Background on the study: From the United States, Italy and Spain came samples of acute and convalescent COVID-19. Nucleic acid was either cDNA or gDNA, and it came from T cells, B-cell-depleted T cells, or PBMCs.

Study processing details: Researchers report that nucleated cell counts were estimated from reference gene primer amplification. Sequenced by immunoSEQ multiplex PCR; TCRdb stores in-frame clones only, minus some. V, J and clone size reflect that table, while D and trimming were determined from the DNA. The data hold about 100,000 clones, with about 88% observed a single time. Germline assignment: CDR1 LNHDA and CDR2 SQIVND (reference sequence). The V gene lost 6 bases and the J gene lost 5 bases, with 17 bases spanning the gap. The CDR3 covers 15 residues. Specimen: peripheral blood. The receptor was derived from a woman at least 80 years old with acute or convalescent COVID-19. The gene calls are TRBV19 and TRBJ1-5; tentatively, D is TRBD1 (5 bases). The CDR3 sequence is CASRLGRGGYQPQHF. The CDR3 DNA reads as TGTGCCAGTAGATTGGGACGGGGGGGATATCAGCCCCAGCATTTT.